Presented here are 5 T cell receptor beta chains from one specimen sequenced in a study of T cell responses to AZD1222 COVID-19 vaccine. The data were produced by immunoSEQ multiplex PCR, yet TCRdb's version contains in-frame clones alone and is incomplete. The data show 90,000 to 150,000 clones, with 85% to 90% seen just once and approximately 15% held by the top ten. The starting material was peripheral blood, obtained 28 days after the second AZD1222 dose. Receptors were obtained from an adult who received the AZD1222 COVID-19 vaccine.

For the CDR3, the DNA is TGTGCCAGCTCACCGGCCCGGGGGACCAGCTCCTACAATGAGCAGTTCTTC. Translating it yields CASSPARGTSSYNEQFF. This rearrangement joins TRBV18 to TRBJ2-1; a possible D gene is TRBD2 (6 bases). Germline values: CDR1 KGHSH, CDR2 LQKENI. The CDR3 sequence is 17 residues long. V was pared by 3 bases and J by 0 bases, with 15 bases between. The full variable domain, in which reference TRBV18 and TRBJ2-1 provide the parts outside the CDR3, is NAGVMQNPRHLVRRRGQEARLRCSPMKGHSHVYWYRQLPEEGLKFMVYLQKENIIDESGMPKERFSAEFPKEGPSILRIQQVVRGDSAAYFCASSPARGTSSYNEQFFGPGTRLTVL.

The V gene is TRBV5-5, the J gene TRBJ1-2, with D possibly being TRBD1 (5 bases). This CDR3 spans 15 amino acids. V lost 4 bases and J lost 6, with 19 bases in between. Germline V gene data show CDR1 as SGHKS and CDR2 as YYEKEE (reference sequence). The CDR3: CASSIEPGGANGYTF. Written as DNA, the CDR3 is TGTGCCAGCAGCATAGAACCAGGAGGGGCTAATGGCTACACCTTC.

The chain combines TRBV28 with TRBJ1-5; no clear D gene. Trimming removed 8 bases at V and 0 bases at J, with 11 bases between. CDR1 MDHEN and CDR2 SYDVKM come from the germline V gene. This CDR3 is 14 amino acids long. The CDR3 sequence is CASGRKNSNQPQHF. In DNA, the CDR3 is TGTGCCAGCGGACGGAAAAATAGCAATCAGCCCCAGCATTTT.

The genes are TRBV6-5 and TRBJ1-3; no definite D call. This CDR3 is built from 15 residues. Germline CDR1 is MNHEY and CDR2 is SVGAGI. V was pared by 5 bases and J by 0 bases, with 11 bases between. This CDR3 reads CASSPWTSSGNTIYF. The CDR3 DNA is TGTGCCAGCAGTCCCTGGACTAGCTCTGGAAACACCATATATTTT.

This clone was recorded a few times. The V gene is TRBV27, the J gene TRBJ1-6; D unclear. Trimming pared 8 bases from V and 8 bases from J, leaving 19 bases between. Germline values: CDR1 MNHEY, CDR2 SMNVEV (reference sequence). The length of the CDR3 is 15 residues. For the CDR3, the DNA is TGTGCCAGCTCGCCTTGGTGGGTAGAAGATTCACCCCTCCACTTT. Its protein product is CASSPWWVEDSPLHF.